The 27 T cell receptor beta chains presented below share a single source sample, sequenced in a study of T-cell reconstitution after alpha-beta-depleted transplantation in children. Preparation of the TCRbeta library involved a method that used unique molecular identifiers. MiXCR, applied by TCRdb to the PCR reads, yields one record per CDR3 protein. The profile shows about 610,000 distinct CDR3 sequences, about 10% of them singletons. The sample consisted of PBMCs from the stem cell graft donor, taken from the stem cell graft. Source of these receptors: a human donor who donated a stem cell graft to a child with acute myeloid leukemia.

There are a few counts of this clonotype. J is TRBJ2-1 and V is TRBV12-3 or TRBV12-4, with 11 bases that match TRBD2. CDR3 length equals 15 residues. With 6 bases clipped from V and 5 bases from J, the junction kept 6 bases outside the gene matches. CDR3 sequence reads: CASRTGLAENNEQFF. CDR3 nucleotides: TGTGCCAGCAGAACGGGACTAGCGGAAAACAATGAGCAGTTCTTC.

The chain is built from TRBV7-2 and TRBJ2-3, with 8 bases aligning to TRBD2. The CDR3 sequence is 16 residues long. Germline CDR1 reads SGHTA; CDR2 reads FQGNSA. The V gene end was trimmed by 0 bases and the J gene end by 4 bases; junction bases not matched to a gene: 6. The CDR3 loop is CASSLAGGGVADTQYF. The CDR3, as DNA: TGTGCCAGCAGCTTAGCCGGGGGGGGGGTCGCAGATACGCAGTATTTT. The variable domain in full, completed from reference TRBV7-2 and TRBJ2-3, reads GAGVSQSPSNKVTEKGKDVELRCDPISGHTALYWYRQSLGQGLEFLIYFQGNSAPDKSGLPSDRFSAERTGGSVSTLTIQRTQQEDSAVYLCASSLAGGGVADTQYFGPGTRLTVL.

The chain combines TRBV5-1 with TRBJ1-1; D possibly corresponds to TRBD1 (6 bases). The CDR3 length is 15 residues. Trimming took 0 bases from V and 1 from J, leaving 10 bases between them. Germline-derived CDR1 and CDR2 are SGHRS and YFSETQ. CDR3 sequence: CASSLGGPGNTEAFF. DNA of the CDR3: TGCGCCAGCAGCTTGGGGGGGCCAGGGAACACTGAAGCTTTCTTT.

The chain links TRBV6-2 or TRBV6-3 to TRBJ2-7; D may match TRBD1 or TRBD2 (5 bases each). Per the germline V gene, CDR1 is MNHEY and CDR2 is SVGEGT. V gave up 0 bases and J gave up 1 base, with 16 bases separating them. The CDR3 consists of 17 residues. CDR3 in amino acids: CASSYSTGREVSYEQYF. The CDR3 coding sequence is TGTGCCAGCAGTTACTCGACGGGACGGGAAGTGTCCTACGAGCAGTACTTC.

This clonotype came up many times. The chain combines TRBV7-3 with TRBJ2-1, with D unresolved. CDR1 and CDR2 (germline): SGHTA, FQGTGA. CDR3 length: 13 residues. Deletions cut 0 bases from V and 7 bases from J, with 7 bases between. The CDR3 DNA follows: TGTGCCAGCAGCTTAACGTTGGATAATGAGCAGTTCTTC. Its protein product is CASSLTLDNEQFF.

The chain has TRBV18 and TRBJ2-3; 12 nucleotides align to TRBD1. Germline lookup yields CDR1 KGHSH and CDR2 LQKENI. With 3 bases clipped from V and 1 base from J, the junction kept 5 bases outside the gene matches. CDR3 size: 17 residues. The CDR3 sequence is CASSPPGQGAGTDTQYF. CDR3 sequence (DNA): TGTGCCAGCTCACCTCCGGGACAGGGGGCAGGCACAGATACGCAGTATTTT.

V gene TRBV5-4 combines with J gene TRBJ2-3; D call uncertain. The CDR3 sequence is 15 residues long. Trimming left V 3 bases short and J 0 bases short, with 11 bases between. In germline, CDR1 is SGHNT, CDR2 YYREEE (reference sequence). CDR3 nucleotides: TGTGCCAGCAGCTCTCCGATGACTAGCACAGATACGCAGTATTTT. It encodes CASSSPMTSTDTQYF.

This clonotype came up many times. The rearrangement joins TRBV6-2 or TRBV6-3 to TRBJ1-5; 9 bases fit TRBD1. The germline CDR1 and CDR2 sequences are MNHEY and SVGEGT. The CDR3 consists of 15 residues. V trimming: 10 bases; J trimming: 1 base; junction bases outside the gene matches: 8. CDR3 DNA: TGTGCCACCAACGCGGACAGGGGAAGCAATCAGCCCCAGCATTTT. Translated: CATNADRGSNQPQHF.

The V call is TRBV6-6, the J call TRBJ1-3, with D possibly matching TRBD1 (6 bases). The CDR3 covers 13 residues. V was clipped by 6 bases and J by 4 bases, with 10 bases between them. Germline assignment: CDR1 MNHNY and CDR2 SVGAGI (reference sequence). The CDR3, as DNA: TGTGCCAGCAGGAAGGGACAAGGAAACACCATATATTTT. Translated: CASRKGQGNTIYF.

This clonotype was detected many times. At one boundary the junction diverges from the germline segment, which might be a read error. This chain connects TRBV7-7 to TRBJ2-1; 9 bases are shared with TRBD2. Germline CDR1 reads SSHAT; CDR2 reads FNYEAQ (reference sequence). CDR3 length equals 15 residues. This chain's CDR3 is CASSSAGGGYNEQFF. In DNA, the CDR3 is TGTGCTAGCAGCTCAGCGGGAGGAGGGTACAATGAGCAGTTCTTC.

This chain links TRBV29-1 with TRBJ2-7, with TRBD1 matching over 7 bases. J lost 7 bases, V lost 7 bases, and 10 bases had no gene match. This CDR3 comprises 12 residues. Germline CDR1 is SQVTM and CDR2 is ANQGSEA. CDR3 residues: CSGRDRLGEQYF. The CDR3 DNA is TGCAGCGGACGGGACAGATTGGGAGAGCAGTACTTC.

This clonotype was picked up many times. V and J are TRBV6-5 and TRBJ2-3, with D possibly TRBD2 on 7 matching bases. CDR1 is MNHEY, CDR2 SVGAGI, per germline. The germline V and J ends were trimmed by 0 bases and 3 bases, with 13 bases remaining between them. The CDR3 has 16 residues. This CDR3 is CASSYSGGGGTDTQYF. Here the CDR3 DNA reads TGTGCCAGCAGTTACTCTGGGGGAGGGGGAACAGATACGCAGTATTTT.

The chain combines TRBV20-1 with TRBJ2-7; 16 nucleotides align to TRBD2. This CDR3 region has 17 residues. Germline lookup yields CDR1 DFQATT and CDR2 SNEGSKA (reference sequence). V gave up 4 bases and J gave up 3 bases; unmatched junction bases: 9. The CDR3 DNA sequence: TGCAGTGCTAAGTCCGGGACTAGCGGGAGGGGAATCTACGAGCAGTACTTC. This gives the protein CSAKSGTSGRGIYEQYF.

The rearrangement uses TRBV24-1 and TRBJ2-1, with 7 bases aligning to TRBD2. CDR3 size: 12 residues. Germline CDR1 reads KGHDR; CDR2 reads SFDVKD. V shed 6 bases, J shed 9 bases, and the junction held 4 bases outside the gene matches. This CDR3 reads CATSSTSSEQFF. The CDR3 coding sequence is TGTGCCACCAGTTCGACTAGCAGTGAGCAGTTCTTC.

This clonotype was recorded a few times. This chain connects TRBV27 to TRBJ2-1; possibly TRBD1 or TRBD2 for D (5 bases each). Looked up from germline, CDR1 is MNHEY and CDR2 is SMNVEV (reference sequence). Trimming took off 3 bases at V and 9 bases at J, with 21 bases between the two ends. The length of the CDR3 is 16 residues. CDR3 loop: CASSLSRVWPGREQFF. The DNA of the CDR3 is TGTGCCAGCAGTTTGTCCCGGGTCTGGCCGGGACGTGAGCAGTTCTTC.

The chain is built from TRBV21-1 and TRBJ2-7; the table's D call, TRBD2, was not checked against the DNA. TRBV21-1 is a listed pseudogene. This CDR3 comprises 16 residues. The DNA for the CDR3 is TGTGCCAGCAGCTCCCAGGGACTAGCGAATTCCTACGAGCAGTACTTC. It yields the protein CASSSQGLANSYEQYF.

The table lists this clonotype with many counts. The rearrangement joins TRBV20-1 to TRBJ2-1, with a weak D call TRBD2 (6 bases). Germline V CDR1 and CDR2: DFQATT, SNEGSKA (reference sequence). Trimming cost V 1 base and J 1 base, with 14 bases left between them. The CDR3 consists of 16 residues. The CDR3 nucleotides read TGCAGTGCTAGAGTTAGCGGTTGGGATTCCTACAATGAGCAGTTCTTC. Translation gives CSARVSGWDSYNEQFF.

The gene calls are TRBV18 and TRBJ1-2, with D tentatively TRBD1 (6 bases). The CDR3 is 14 residues long. Looked up from germline, CDR1 is KGHSH and CDR2 is LQKENI. The V end lost 4 bases, the J end lost 4 bases, and 13 bases lay between the germline ends. CDR3 sequence reads: CASSLGRDTYGYTF. CDR3 sequence (DNA): TGTGCCAGCTCACTGGGTAGGGACACCTATGGCTACACCTTC.

This clonotype was seen a few times. This rearrangement joins TRBV11-2 to TRBJ2-7; 7 positions match TRBD2. The V gene end was trimmed by 0 bases and the J gene end by 7 bases; junction bases not matched to a gene: 12. In germline, CDR1 is SGHAT, CDR2 FQNNGV. The CDR3 has 16 residues. The CDR3 DNA reads as TGTGCCAGCAGCTTAGATCCCTGGGGAGGGCGATGGGAGCAGTACTTC. The encoded protein is CASSLDPWGGRWEQYF.

In its sample, this clonotype was seen a few times. The chain carries TRBV3-1 and TRBJ1-2, with 7 bases lining up with TRBD1. V lost 0 bases and J lost 8; bases outside the gene matches: 9. The CDR3 is made up of 15 amino acids. Germline V gives CDR1 LGHDT, CDR2 YNNKEL (reference sequence). CDR3 sequence: CASSQDAGGGGGYTF. The CDR3 bases are TGTGCCAGCAGCCAAGATGCAGGGGGGGGAGGAGGCTACACCTTC. Drawing the rest from reference TRBV3-1 and TRBJ1-2, the complete variable domain is DTAVSQTPKYLVTQMGNDKSIKCEQNLGHDTMYWYKQDSKKFLKIMFSYNNKELIINETVPNRFSPKSPDKAHLNLHINSLELGDSAVYFCASSQDAGGGGGYTFGSGTRLTVV.

In its sample, this clonotype was seen a few times. J is TRBJ2-7 and V is TRBV10-3; 11 nucleotides line up with TRBD1. From germline, CDR1 is ENHRY and CDR2 SYGVKD. V was pared by 7 bases and J by 6 bases, with 5 bases of the junction left unmatched. The CDR3 consists of 13 residues. For the CDR3, the DNA is TGTGCCATCACCTGGGACAGGGGGGGCGAGCAGTACTTC. This translates into CAITWDRGGEQYF.

The chain links TRBV27 to TRBJ2-7; 10 bases align to TRBD1. The V gene's germline CDR1 is MNHEY and CDR2 SMNVEV (reference sequence). This CDR3 is 15 amino acids long. V shed 3 bases, J shed 1 base, and the junction held 3 bases outside the gene matches. The DNA for the CDR3 is TGTGCCAGCAGTTTCGGGGACAGGGGATCCTACGAGCAGTACTTC. This codes for CASSFGDRGSYEQYF.

J is TRBJ1-5 and V is TRBV10-3, with D unclear. V was pared by 8 bases and J by 4 bases, with 9 bases between. The CDR3 loop spans 12 amino acids. The germline gives CDR1 ENHRY, CDR2 SYGVKD. CDR3 DNA sequence: TGTGCCATCGGCACAGCTAATCAGCCCCAGCATTTT. Translation: CAIGTANQPQHF.

This chain connects TRBV20-1 to TRBJ2-3; 15 positions agree with TRBD2. Germline loops: CDR1 DFQATT, CDR2 SNEGSKA (reference sequence). There are 17 residues in the CDR3. V dropped 7 bases and J dropped 1; count of bases not matched to a gene: 9. The CDR3 DNA follows: TGCAGTGTCATGGGACTAGCGGGAGGATATGGCACAGATACGCAGTATTTT. It codes for CSVMGLAGGYGTDTQYF.

This clonotype was observed at least ten times. J is TRBJ1-1 and V is TRBV7-2; 10 positions match TRBD1. There are 15 residues in the CDR3. Germline loops: CDR1 SGHTA, CDR2 FQGNSA. V trimming: 4 bases; J trimming: 5 bases; junction bases outside the gene matches: 7. CDR3 amino acids: CASSYRGQGWTEAFF. CDR3 coding DNA: TGTGCCAGCAGCTACCGGGGACAGGGGTGGACTGAAGCTTTCTTT.

This clonotype has more than one count but fewer than ten. The chain joins TRBV29-1 to TRBJ1-1; 7 bases agree with TRBD1. The junction had 14 bases not matched to a gene; V was cut back by 1 base and J by 6 bases. CDR3 length: 16 residues. Germline-derived CDR1 and CDR2 are SQVTM and ANQGSEA. For the CDR3, the DNA is TGCAGCGTTGAAGGCAGGGACAGTCCTACTACCCCTGAAGCTTTCTTT. This encodes CSVEGRDSPTTPEAFF. The full variable domain, with the rest looked up from reference TRBV29-1 and TRBJ1-1, is SAVISQKPSRDICQRGTSLTIQCQVDSQVTMMFWYRQQPGQSLTLIATANQGSEATYESGFVIDKFPISRPNLTFSTLTVSNMSPEDSSIYLCSVEGRDSPTTPEAFFGQGTRLTVV.

This clonotype was detected ten times or more. V and J are TRBV7-9 and TRBJ2-2, with 9 bases identical to TRBD1. Germline V gene data show CDR1 as SEHNR and CDR2 as FQNEAQ (reference sequence). The CDR3 is 14 amino acids. The V gene end was trimmed by 6 bases and the J gene end by 3 bases; junction bases not matched to a gene: 2. The CDR3 bases are TGTGCCAGCAGTTGGACAGGGGACACCGGGGAGCTGTTTTTT. Protein: CASSWTGDTGELFF.